This T cell receptor beta chain was recovered during a study of Ad26.COV2.S vaccination and SARS-CoV-2 variants. The method was immunoSEQ multiplex PCR; TCRdb's version includes in-frame clones alone and lacks a portion of them. The data show around 400,000 clones, with about 93% seen just once and less than 15% held by the top ten. Described treatment: around 19 received Ad26.COV2.S at low or high dose, single or two shots; about 5 received placebo; per-sample allocation not given. Specimen acquisition occurred on day 63 following the initial vaccine or placebo injection. The sequence derives from a person between 18 and 65 years old who received the Ad26.COV2.S COVID-19 vaccine or a placebo. This specimen was peripheral blood, taken in a trial of Ad26.COV2.S vaccine versus placebo.

The CDR3 nucleotides read TGTGCCAGCAGCCCAACTCCACCGACCGGCGCGTTCTTC. Translating gives CASSPTPPTGAFF. The V gene is TRBV14, the J gene TRBJ2-1, with unresolved D. CDR3 length equals 13 residues. Germline V gives CDR1 SGHDN, CDR2 FVKESK. Trimming pared 4 bases from V and 15 bases from J, leaving 19 bases between.